These 20 T cell receptor beta chains were sequenced from one sample in a study of siplizumab effects on memory and regulatory T cells. Libraries were prepared by immunoSEQ multiplex PCR; TCRdb keeps only in-frame clonotypes and omits some of them. In the table there are more than 85,000 clones, approximately 92% of which are singletons. Sequenced sample: CD4+ T cells sorted from blood. The receptors stem from a human donor in good health. Some clones in this sample may be carry-over from other donors' samples.

The genes are TRBV7-3 and TRBJ2-3; maybe TRBD2 (6 bases). Trimming shortened V by 5 bases and J by 0 bases, and 15 bases separated the two germline ends. The CDR3 covers 16 residues. Germline V lookup: CDR1 SGHTA, CDR2 FQGTGA. CDR3 loop: CASSPFPGVSTDTQYF. The CDR3 bases are TGTGCCAGCAGCCCTTTCCCGGGGGTGAGCACAGATACGCAGTATTTT.

V usage is TRBV10-3 and J usage is TRBJ2-7; 9 nucleotides match TRBD2. The CDR3 consists of 17 residues. J was trimmed by 0 bases and V by 2 bases; bases with no gene match: 8. CDR1 is ENHRY and CDR2 is SYGVKD in the germline V gene. The CDR3 protein is CAISEKGLAGSSYEQYF. CDR3 coding DNA: TGTGCCATCAGTGAGAAGGGTCTAGCGGGGAGCTCCTACGAGCAGTACTTC.

This rearrangement joins TRBV18 to TRBJ2-3; D is undetermined. There are 16 residues in the CDR3. V gave up 3 bases and J gave up 5 bases, with 18 bases separating them. Germline CDR1 KGHSH, CDR2 LQKENI. The chain's CDR3 is CASSPSFVGTGDTQYF. The CDR3 nucleotides are TGTGCCAGCTCACCCAGTTTTGTCGGAACTGGAGATACGCAGTATTTT.

The chain couples TRBV10-3 to TRBJ2-7, with 10 bases lining up with TRBD2. Germline CDR1 ENHRY, CDR2 SYGVKD. V lost 4 bases to trimming and J lost 0 bases; unmatched junction nucleotides: 6. This CDR3 is built from 16 residues. The chain's CDR3 is CAISGLIAGGSYEQYF. DNA of the CDR3: TGTGCCATCAGTGGGCTTATAGCGGGAGGCTCCTACGAGCAGTACTTC.

The chain couples TRBV11-2 to TRBJ2-3; 8 nucleotides match TRBD2. V trimming: 5 bases; J trimming: 2 bases; junction bases outside the gene matches: 6. The CDR3 sequence is 15 residues long. CDR1 is SGHAT and CDR2 is FQNNGV in the germline V gene. The CDR3 here is CASSPRTSPTDTQYF. The CDR3 DNA sequence: TGTGCCAGCAGCCCGAGGACTAGCCCCACAGATACGCAGTATTTT. The variable domain in full, with the rest retrieved from reference TRBV11-2 and TRBJ2-3, is EAGVAQSPRYKIIEKRQSVAFWCNPISGHATLYWYQQILGQGPKLLIQFQNNGVVDDSQLPKDRFSAERLKGVDSTLKIQPAKLEDSAVYLCASSPRTSPTDTQYFGPGTRLTVL.

This rearrangement joins TRBV5-4 to TRBJ2-2; TRBD2 is a possible D gene (6 bases). CDR3 length equals 15 residues. Germline V gene sequence: CDR1 SGHNT, CDR2 YYREEE (reference sequence). Trimming took 0 bases from V and 3 from J, leaving 9 bases between them. The CDR3 nucleotides read TGTGCCAGCAGCTTGGTCGGCGGGGACACCGGGGAGCTGTTTTTT. Protein sequence: CASSLVGGDTGELFF. Drawing the rest from reference TRBV5-4 and TRBJ2-2, the complete variable domain is ETGVTQSPTHLIKTRGQQVTLRCSSQSGHNTVSWYQQALGQGPQFIFQYYREEENGRGNFPPRFSGLQFPNYSSELNVNALELDDSALYLCASSLVGGDTGELFFGEGSRLTVL.

The rearrangement links TRBV18 to TRBJ2-7; perhaps TRBD1 as D (5 bases). The V end lost 6 bases, the J end lost 3 bases, and 9 bases lay between the germline ends. This CDR3 region has 12 residues. Germline loops: CDR1 KGHSH, CDR2 LQKENI. CDR3 loop: CASSTDSYEQYF. In DNA, the CDR3 is TGTGCCAGCTCGACAGATAGCTACGAGCAGTACTTC.

The chain recombines TRBV7-9 with TRBJ2-5, with D hard to call. This CDR3 spans 12 amino acids. Germline CDR1 reads SEHNR; CDR2 reads FQNEAQ (reference sequence). V was cut by 2 bases and J by 5 bases, with 6 bases left in between. The CDR3 DNA reads as TGTGCCAGCAGCTTATTTGGGGAGACCCAGTACTTC. This translates into CASSLFGETQYF.

This chain's CDR3 is CASRTGGGSYEQYF. CDR3 nucleotide sequence: TGTGCCAGCAGAACAGGGGGAGGCTCCTACGAGCAGTACTTC. The rearrangement links TRBV7-9 to TRBJ2-7; 8 bases are a match to TRBD1. Germline lookup yields CDR1 SEHNR and CDR2 FQNEAQ (reference sequence). J was trimmed by 0 bases and V by 6 bases; bases with no gene match: 4. The CDR3 is 14 amino acids.

The J gene is TRBJ2-5, the V gene TRBV5-1, with D perhaps TRBD2 (5 bases). The germline V gene encodes CDR1 SGHRS and CDR2 YFSETQ. The CDR3 is 12 residues long. Trimming took 3 bases from V and 5 from J, leaving 8 bases between them. CDR3 coding DNA: TGCGCCAGCAGCTGGGAGCCGGAGACCCAGTACTTC. Amino acid sequence: CASSWEPETQYF.

The rearrangement links TRBV18 to TRBJ1-3, with D uncertain. V lost 0 bases, J lost 4 bases, and 7 bases lay in between. The CDR3 length is 14 residues. Germline V gene data show CDR1 as KGHSH and CDR2 as LQKENI. CDR3 protein: CASSPPSKGNTIYF. The CDR3 DNA is TGTGCCAGCTCACCACCGAGTAAGGGAAACACCATATATTTT.

A word on this clone: Possible read error: a much larger clone is one base away. The CDR3 region has the DNA TGTACCAGCAGCGCGGGACAGAACACTGAAGCTTTCTTT. This codes for CTSSAGQNTEAFF. This chain connects TRBV7-9 to TRBJ1-1, with a tentative D call TRBD1 (6 bases). Looked up from germline, CDR1 is SEHNR and CDR2 is FQNEAQ (reference sequence). The CDR3 covers 13 residues. Based on the CDR3 plus reference TRBV7-9 and TRBJ1-1, the full variable domain is DTGVSQNPRHKITKRGQNVTFRCDPISEHNRLYWYRQTLGQGPEFLTYFQNEAQLEKSRLLSDRFSAERPKGSFSTLEIQRTEQGDSAMYLCTSSAGQNTEAFFGQGTRLTVV.

The gene calls are TRBV7-3 and TRBJ2-5, with TRBD1 identical over 8 bases. Germline CDR1 reads SGHTA; CDR2 reads FQGTGA. V trimming: 2 bases; J trimming: 1 base; junction bases outside the gene matches: 3. This CDR3 spans 15 amino acids. Here the CDR3 DNA reads TGTGCCAGCAGCTTAGGAACAGGGGGCCAAGAGACCCAGTACTTC. Protein: CASSLGTGGQETQYF.

The rearrangement joins TRBV4-2 to TRBJ2-3, with D uncertain. Per the germline V gene, CDR1 is LGHNA and CDR2 is YNFKEQ. Trimming took 0 bases from V and 7 from J, leaving 11 bases between them. The CDR3 length is 14 residues. The CDR3 nucleotides are TGTGCCAGCAGCCAAGATCAAGGTCGGAATACGCAGTATTTT. It yields the protein CASSQDQGRNTQYF.

Remarks on this clone: An end of the junction does not agree with germline; a read error may underlie this. The rearrangement joins TRBV14 to TRBJ2-3; D is unresolved. This CDR3 contains 11 residues. The germline V gene encodes CDR1 SGHDN and CDR2 FVKESK. For the CDR3, the DNA is TGTGCCAGCAGCCAGTTGTCCCACTCATCTTTT. It specifies CASSQLSHSSF.

This clone was detected once. The chain is built from TRBV11-3 and TRBJ2-3; 7 bases are shared with TRBD2. CDR3 size: 14 residues. Germline V CDR1 and CDR2: SGHNT, YENEEA. V gave up 1 base and J gave up 4 bases; unmatched junction bases: 2. The CDR3 region is CASSLGAGPDTQYF. In DNA form, the CDR3 reads TGTGCCAGCAGCTTAGGAGCGGGACCAGATACGCAGTATTTT.

The chain joins TRBV5-8 to TRBJ2-1; 12 bases fit TRBD1. The germline V gene encodes CDR1 SGHTS and CDR2 YDEGEE. The CDR3 length is 14 residues. Germline trimming cut 4 bases from V and 15 bases from J; bases unmatched to any gene: 11. In nucleotides, the CDR3 is TGTGCCAGCAGCACGGGACAGGGGGCGATGGGAGGGTTCTTC. It translates to CASSTGQGAMGGFF.

The chain employs TRBV27 and TRBJ1-5, with 8 bases identical to TRBD1. J lost 3 bases, V lost 6 bases, and 7 bases had no gene match. There are 15 residues in the CDR3. The germline V gene has CDR1 MNHEY and CDR2 SMNVEV (reference sequence). The CDR3 here is CASRQGQGHNQPQHF. The DNA of the CDR3 is TGTGCCAGCAGACAAGGACAGGGACACAATCAGCCCCAGCATTTT.

The genes are TRBV6-6 and TRBJ1-1; TRBD1 might be the D (5 bases). Germline CDR1 and CDR2: MNHNY and SVGAGI (reference sequence). Trimming stripped 2 bases from V and 5 bases from J, with 9 bases between. This CDR3 contains 13 residues. The CDR3: CASSYRGGTEAFF. CDR3 in DNA: TGTGCCAGCAGTTACAGGGGAGGGACTGAAGCTTTCTTT.

The chain is built from TRBV28 and TRBJ1-5, with a tentative D call TRBD1 (5 bases). The V gene's germline CDR1 is MDHEN and CDR2 SYDVKM. Trimming pared 2 bases from V and 3 bases from J, leaving 14 bases between. CDR3 length equals 16 residues. CDR3 loop: CASSLVQGRINQPQHF. CDR3 sequence (DNA): TGTGCCAGCAGTTTAGTGCAGGGACGGATCAATCAGCCCCAGCATTTT.